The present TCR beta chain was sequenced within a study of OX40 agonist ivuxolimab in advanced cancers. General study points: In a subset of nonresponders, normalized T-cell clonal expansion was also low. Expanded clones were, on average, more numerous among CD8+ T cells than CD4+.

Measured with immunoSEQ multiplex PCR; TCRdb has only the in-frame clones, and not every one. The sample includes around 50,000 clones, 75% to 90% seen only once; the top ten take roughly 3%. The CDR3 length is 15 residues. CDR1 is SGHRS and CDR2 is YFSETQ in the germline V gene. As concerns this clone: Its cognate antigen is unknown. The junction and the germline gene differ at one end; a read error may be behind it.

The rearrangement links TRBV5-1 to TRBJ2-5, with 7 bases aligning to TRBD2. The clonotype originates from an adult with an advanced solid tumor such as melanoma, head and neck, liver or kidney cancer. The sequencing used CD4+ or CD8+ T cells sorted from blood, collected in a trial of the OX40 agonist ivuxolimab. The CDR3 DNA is TGCGCCGGCAGCTTGATAAGAGCGGGGTCCGAGACCCAGTACTTC. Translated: CAGSLIRAGSETQYF.